The 20 T cell receptor beta chains given below trace back to one sample, sequenced in a study of cytomegalovirus exposure and HLA in healthy donors (TCRdb year 2017). Library method: the immunoSEQ multiplex PCR assay. A mixture of 60 forward primers for TCR Vbeta segments and 13 reverse primers for TCR Jbeta segments was used in the multiplex PCR. Drawn from immuneACCESS, this table holds only the in-frame rearrangements with V and J called that TCRdb kept. Clones are partly lost; checked studies trace under half to an unresolved V gene and leave the rest unexplained. This sample comprises some 120,000 clones, around 73% of them detected only once. The ten biggest clones cover approximately 1.2% of the sample. The sequenced material came from PBMCs. These receptor sequences come from a man between 50 and 59 years old in good health and CMV-seronegative.

This clone was counted a few times. The genes are TRBV28 and TRBJ1-5; TRBD1 aligns across 9 bases. The CDR3 sequence is 17 residues long. Germline trimming cut 6 bases from V and 4 bases from J; bases unmatched to any gene: 13. CDR1 is MDHEN and CDR2 is SYDVKM in the germline V gene. For the CDR3, the DNA is TGTGCCAGCAGGGTTGCCCTGGGACAGGGTGAAAATCAGCCCCAGCATTTT. This encodes CASRVALGQGENQPQHF.

This clone was seen a few times. The V and J genes are TRBV7-8 and TRBJ2-7; 7 bases map to TRBD2. CDR1 and CDR2 from the germline V gene are SGHVS and FQNEAQ. The CDR3 is 14 amino acids. Trimming cost V 1 base and J 1 base; bases outside gene matches: 1. The CDR3 bases are TGTGCCAGCAGCTTAGACGGGGGGTCCTACGAGCAGTACTTC. Protein sequence: CASSLDGGSYEQYF. Filled out from reference TRBV7-8 and TRBJ2-7, the complete variable domain reads GAGVSQSPRYKVAKRGQDVALRCDPISGHVSLFWYQQALGQGPEFLTYFQNEAQLDKSGLPSDRFFAERPEGSVSTLKIQRTQQEDSAVYLCASSLDGGSYEQYFGPGTRLTVT.

The chain links TRBV4-3 to TRBJ2-7; possible D gene TRBD2, 6 bases. The V gene lost 1 base and the J gene lost 7 bases, with 17 bases spanning the gap. Germline V gene lookup returns CDR1 LGHNA and CDR2 YSLEER. This CDR3 is built from 15 residues. The CDR3 nucleotides read TGCGCCAGCAGCCAAGCGACCGGGAGTCTTGTGGAGCAGTACTTC. Translated: CASSQATGSLVEQYF.

This clone was counted a single time. The V call is TRBV5-1, the J call TRBJ2-6, with 7 bases that match TRBD1. The CDR3 contains 16 residues. With V trimmed by 4 bases and J by 2 bases, 6 bases remained unmatched. Germline loops: CDR1 SGHRS, CDR2 YFSETQ. The CDR3 DNA reads TGCGCCAGCAGCACATTCGGGACAGCTGGGGCCAACGTCCTGACTTTC. Translation: CASSTFGTAGANVLTF.

The V gene is TRBV5-6, the J gene TRBJ2-5, with 8 bases lining up with TRBD2. The germline V gene has CDR1 SGHDT and CDR2 YYEEEE. V was clipped by 2 bases and J by 2 bases; unmatched bases: 8. This CDR3 region has 16 residues. CDR3 sequence reads: CASSFVPGTRQETQYF. As DNA, the CDR3 is TGTGCCAGCAGCTTCGTACCCGGGACTAGGCAAGAGACCCAGTACTTC. The entire variable domain, with the rest obtained from reference TRBV5-6 and TRBJ2-5, is as follows: DAGVTQSPTHLIKTRGQQVTLRCSPKSGHDTVSWYQQALGQGPQFIFQYYEEEERQRGNFPDRFSGHQFPNYSSELNVNALLLGDSALYLCASSFVPGTRQETQYFGPGTRLLVL.

The rearrangement uses TRBV10-2 and TRBJ2-3, with D perhaps matching TRBD2 (5 bases). The CDR3 spans 15 residues. Germline assignment: CDR1 WSHSY and CDR2 SAAADI. V was pared by 3 bases and J by 4 bases, with 14 bases between. CDR3: CASSDREGGSDTQYF. The CDR3 bases are TGCGCCAGCAGTGATCGGGAAGGTGGGTCAGATACGCAGTATTTT.

This clone was recorded once. The V call is TRBV18, the J call TRBJ1-1, with D possibly matching TRBD1 (6 bases). Germline V gene lookup returns CDR1 KGHSH and CDR2 LQKENI. The V and J ends lost 5 bases and 10 bases respectively, with 14 bases between them. The CDR3 runs to 12 residues. CDR3 bases: TGTGCCAGCTCAAGAAGACAGGAAATAGCTTTCTTT. The encoded protein is CASSRRQEIAFF.

This clone was found a few times. This rearrangement joins TRBV7-9 to TRBJ1-1; TRBD1 might be the D (5 bases). The CDR3 has 15 residues. The germline CDR1 and CDR2 sequences are SEHNR and FQNEAQ (reference sequence). Trimming left V 1 base short and J 0 bases short, with 9 bases between. CDR3 sequence reads: CASSLDQGMNTEAFF. The CDR3 DNA reads as TGTGCCAGCAGCTTAGATCAGGGTATGAACACTGAAGCTTTCTTT.

The rearrangement uses TRBV4-1 and TRBJ1-6, with D tentatively TRBD1 (6 bases). Germline V CDR1 and CDR2: MGHRA, YSYEKL. There are 16 residues in the CDR3. Trimming stripped 4 bases from V and 7 bases from J, with 17 bases between. In nucleotides, the CDR3 is TGCGCCAGCAGCCGGCAGCACACAGGGCAGAATTCACCCCTCCACTTT. Its protein product is CASSRQHTGQNSPLHF.

The chain uses TRBV7-6 and TRBJ2-7; D uncertain. The CDR3 length is 13 residues. CDR1 and CDR2 (germline): SGHVS, FNYEAQ. Between the trimmed V and J ends, which lost 2 bases and 6 bases, there was a span of 11 bases. DNA of the CDR3: TGTGCCAGCAGCTTAACAGTAGGTACCGAGCAGTACTTC. It codes for CASSLTVGTEQYF.

This clone has a single count. The genes are TRBV6-1 and TRBJ1-2; no clear D. Trimming took off 2 bases at V and 5 bases at J, with 9 bases between the two ends. The CDR3 loop spans 13 amino acids. Germline assignment: CDR1 MNHNS and CDR2 SASEGT. CDR3 DNA: TGTGCCAGCAGTGAAAACCCCAGGTATGGCTACACCTTC. This translates into CASSENPRYGYTF.

This rearrangement joins TRBV29-1 to TRBJ1-4; perhaps TRBD1 as D (6 bases). The CDR3 contains 16 residues. Deletions cut 5 bases from V and 3 bases from J, with 19 bases between. CDR1 is SQVTM and CDR2 is ANQGSEA in the germline V gene. The CDR3 protein is CSVKSQGRRPNEKLFF. CDR3 nucleotides: TGCAGCGTTAAGAGCCAGGGGAGAAGGCCTAATGAAAAACTGTTTTTT.

J is TRBJ2-7 and V is TRBV27; D gene uncertain. This CDR3 has 10 residues. V was clipped by 5 bases and J by 5 bases, with 4 bases between them. CDR1 is MNHEY, CDR2 SMNVEV, per germline (reference sequence). The CDR3 bases are TGTGCCAGCAGTCCGGACGAGCAGTACTTC. This sequence encodes CASSPDEQYF.

The chain has TRBV10-3 and TRBJ2-1; 7 positions match TRBD2. With 10 bases clipped from V and 8 bases from J, the junction kept 26 bases outside the gene matches. This CDR3 region has 18 residues. Germline lookup yields CDR1 ENHRY and CDR2 SYGVKD. CDR3 sequence reads: CATRPGGSGYPGPYEQFF. The DNA for the CDR3 is TGTGCCACCCGTCCCGGGGGTAGCGGGTACCCAGGACCCTATGAGCAGTTCTTC.

The V and J genes are TRBV2 and TRBJ1-2, with TRBD1 matching 8 bases. This CDR3 is built from 12 residues. Germline V gene data show CDR1 as SNHLY and CDR2 as FYNNEI. V gave up 6 bases and J gave up 8 bases; unmatched junction bases: 5. The CDR3 region is CASRPTGVGYTF. Written as DNA, the CDR3 is TGTGCCAGCAGACCGACAGGGGTGGGCTACACCTTC.

The chain links TRBV15 to TRBJ2-1, with a tentative D call TRBD2 (6 bases). V was trimmed by 5 bases and J by 10 bases, leaving 15 bases between them. Germline CDR1 is LNHNV and CDR2 is YYDKDF (reference sequence). This CDR3 has 13 residues. The CDR3 nucleotides read TGTGCCACCAGCGGCCGGACCGCGGGGGAGCAGTTCTTC. Residues: CATSGRTAGEQFF.

V usage is TRBV2 and J usage is TRBJ2-2, with D possibly being TRBD1 (6 bases). Trimming took 3 bases from V and 7 from J, leaving 15 bases between them. This CDR3 comprises 15 residues. CDR1 is SNHLY and CDR2 is FYNNEI in the germline V gene. CDR3 in amino acids: CASSDGAGVVGELFF. DNA for the CDR3: TGTGCCAGCAGTGATGGGGCAGGGGTGGTCGGGGAGCTGTTTTTT.

This clone was detected only a few times. The chain combines TRBV28 with TRBJ2-7; D unclear. The V gene's germline CDR1 is MDHEN and CDR2 SYDVKM. This CDR3 contains 14 residues. The V end was cut by 4 bases, the J end by 3 bases, with 13 bases between. CDR3 DNA sequence: TGTGCCAGCAGTTCACAGATACCTGACTACGAGCAGTACTTC. This gives the protein CASSSQIPDYEQYF. Together with reference TRBV28 and TRBJ2-7, the CDR3 gives the full variable domain: DVKVTQSSRYLVKRTGEKVFLECVQDMDHENMFWYRQDPGLGLRLIYFSYDVKMKEKGDIPEGYSVSREKKERFSLILESASTNQTSMYLCASSSQIPDYEQYFGPGTRLTVT.

The chain is built from TRBV6-1 and TRBJ2-3; 10 bases fit TRBD2. The CDR3 runs 15 residues. CDR1 and CDR2 (germline): MNHNS, SASEGT. Unmatched junction bases numbered 4, after V lost 4 bases and J lost 3 bases. The CDR3: CASSGTAGGTDTQYF. CDR3 DNA sequence: TGTGCCAGCAGTGGCACAGCGGGAGGGACAGATACGCAGTATTTT.

This clone was detected once. This chain links TRBV27 with TRBJ1-5; D perhaps matches TRBD1 (5 bases). V was clipped by 5 bases and J by 0 bases, with 8 bases between them. CDR1 MNHEY and CDR2 SMNVEV come from the germline V gene (reference sequence). The CDR3 has 14 amino acids. The CDR3 is CASSPGHSNQPQHF. Written as DNA, the CDR3 is TGTGCCAGCAGTCCCGGACATAGCAATCAGCCCCAGCATTTT.